These T cell receptor beta chains were read from a single sample in a study of cytotoxic CD8 clonotypes in ibrutinib-treated CLL. TCRdb keeps only in-frame clones here, not all; method: immunoSEQ multiplex PCR. The sample lists 110,000 or so clones, 50% to 65% occurring once. This specimen consisted of PBMCs, obtained after 24 months of ibrutinib treatment. These receptors originate from a human donor with chronic lymphocytic leukemia. The CDR3 runs from the conserved cysteine through the conserved F or W. D genes are given only for firm matches. Not all rows give a size; the values are once, few, many and, for expanded clones, a class.

TRBD1	TRBV9	.	TRBJ2-7	CASSVTSGTGSEQYF	TGTGCCAGCAGCGTTACCTCCGGGACAGGGAGCGAGCAGTACTTC
.	TRBV11-3	.	TRBJ2-5	CASSDGSGPPETQYF	TGTGCCAGCAGCGACGGGTCCGGTCCTCCCGAGACCCAGTACTTC
.	TRBV5-1	few	TRBJ1-1	CASSFGRGKSEAFF	TGCGCCAGCAGCTTCGGCAGGGGAAAATCTGAAGCTTTCTTT
.	TRBV19	few	TRBJ2-5	CASSISPQGRETQYF	TGTGCCAGTAGTATTTCCCCCCAGGGACGAGAGACCCAGTACTTC
TRBD2	TRBV5-1	.	TRBJ2-3	CASSSRAGGQTDTQYF	TGCGCCAGCAGCTCAAGAGCGGGGGGGCAGACAGATACGCAGTATTTT
.	TRBV10-3	few	TRBJ1-6	CAIRTEKGSPLHF	TGTGCCATCCGGACGGAGAAGGGTTCACCCCTCCACTTT
TRBD1	TRBV7-6	.	TRBJ1-5	CASSRGQGNQPQHF	TGTGCCAGCAGCCGGGGACAGGGCAATCAGCCCCAGCATTTT
.	TRBV13	few	TRBJ2-7	CASSLGNGAGIFNEQYF	TGTGCCAGCAGCTTAGGAAATGGGGCAGGGATTTTCAACGAGCAGTACTTC
.	TRBV6-5	few	TRBJ2-7	CASSGTSMSYEQYF	TGTGCCAGCAGCGGGACGTCCATGTCCTACGAGCAGTACTTC
TRBD1	TRBV4-1	.	TRBJ2-5	CASSQLTGGGRETQYF	TGCGCCAGCAGCCAGCTTACAGGGGGCGGGCGGGAGACCCAGTACTTC
.	TRBV7-2	.	TRBJ2-7	CASSGGISYEQYF	TGTGCCAGCAGCGGTGGAATATCCTACGAGCAGTACTTC
.	TRBV5-5	few	TRBJ2-7	CASSPGGAGGPRHAF	TGTGCCAGCAGCCCAGGGGGTGCGGGGGGACCACGGCATGCCTTC
.	TRBV6-6	.	TRBJ2-2	CASKTGNTGELFF	TGTGCCAGTAAAACAGGGAACACCGGGGAGCTGTTTTTT
.	TRBV2	many	TRBJ2-7	CASTPGYEQYF	TGTGCCAGCACGCCGGGATACGAGCAGTACTTC
TRBD2	TRBV9	.	TRBJ2-7	CASSPGSGGGYEQYF	TGTGCCAGCAGCCCAGGGAGCGGGGGGGGGTACGAGCAGTACTTC
.	TRBV9	.	TRBJ2-1	CASSVWAGLNEQFF	TGTGCCAGCAGCGTATGGGCAGGGCTAAATGAGCAGTTCTTC
.	TRBV9	.	TRBJ1-2	CASSVSDIYGYTF	TGTGCCAGCAGCGTATCAGACATTTATGGCTACACCTTC
.	TRBV28	.	TRBJ2-3	CASSSGRDTQYF	TGTGCCAGCAGCAGTGGGCGAGATACGCAGTATTTT
.	TRBV29-1	.	TRBJ1-6	CSVRVEGNSPLHF	TGCAGCGTTCGGGTAGAGGGTAATTCACCCCTCCACTTT
.	TRBV15	.	TRBJ1-2	CATSREGVLGIDPILYSNYGYTF	TGTGCCACCAGCAGAGAGGGAGTTTTGGGGATAGACCCGATCCTCTACTCTAACTATGGCTACACCTTC
TRBD1	TRBV30	once	TRBJ2-7	CAWNGWQGATYEQYF	TGTGCCTGGAATGGGTGGCAGGGGGCGACCTACGAGCAGTACTTC
.	TRBV18	few	TRBJ2-7	CASSPGPTTREQYF	TGTGCCAGCTCACCGGGTCCTACTACGAGGGAGCAGTACTTC
.	TRBV6-1	.	TRBJ2-3	CASRNRVGTDTQYF	TGTGCCAGCAGGAACAGGGTGGGCACAGATACGCAGTATTTT
.	TRBV7-9	.	TRBJ2-3	CASSSLVMVRRTDTQYF	TGTGCCAGCAGCTCCCTTGTTATGGTGCGTCGCACAGATACGCAGTATTTT
.	TRBV18	.	TRBJ2-7	CASSSQGKFPSEQYF	TGTGCCAGCTCGTCCCAAGGAAAGTTTCCATCCGAGCAGTACTTC
.	TRBV30	few	TRBJ1-2	CAWSVGQNSYGYTF	TGTGCCTGGAGTGTAGGGCAGAACTCCTATGGCTACACCTTC
TRBD2	TRBV19	once	TRBJ2-2	CASSRGGGELFF	TGTGCCAGTAGTCGCGGGGGCGGGGAGCTGTTTTTT
.	TRBV30	few	TRBJ1-6	CAIARAAPNSPLHF	TGTGCAATTGCACGGGCCGCGCCTAATTCACCCCTCCACTTT
.	TRBV28	.	TRBJ2-7	CASSSPGSAYEQYF	TGTGCCAGCAGTTCCCCCGGGTCTGCCTACGAGCAGTACTTC
.	TRBV6-1	.	TRBJ2-7	CASSGEPGTTYEQYF	TGTGCCAGCAGCGGCGAACCAGGGACCACCTACGAGCAGTACTTC
.	TRBV5-1	.	TRBJ1-2	CASSPMTANYGYTF	TGCGCCAGCAGCCCGATGACGGCTAACTATGGCTACACCTTC
.	TRBV5-1	few	TRBJ1-1	CASSLTGTNTEAFF	TGCGCCAGCAGCTTGACTGGGACGAACACTGAAGCTTTCTTT
.	TRBV5-1	.	TRBJ2-2	CASSPQGNTGELFF	TGCGCCAGCAGCCCTCAGGGAAACACCGGGGAGCTGTTTTTT
.	TRBV30	once	TRBJ1-6	CACAMSSYNSPLHF	TGTGCCTGCGCCATGAGCTCCTATAATTCACCCCTCCACTTT
TRBD1	TRBV9	.	TRBJ1-2	CASSSRSDRVGGYTF	TGTGCCAGCAGCTCCCGATCCGACAGGGTTGGTGGCTACACCTTC
TRBD1	TRBV18	.	TRBJ2-2	CASSRQGTANTGELFF	TGTGCCAGCTCACGACAGGGGACCGCGAACACCGGGGAGCTGTTTTTT
.	TRBV28	.	TRBJ2-7	CASSLPRTEQYF	TGTGCCAGCAGTTTACCCAGGACGGAGCAGTACTTC
.	TRBV6-6	.	TRBJ1-1	CATTRVSWENTEAFF	TGTGCCACCACCAGGGTATCATGGGAGAACACTGAAGCTTTCTTT
TRBD2	TRBV6-1	.	TRBJ2-3	CASAPGLAPPDTQYF	TGTGCCAGCGCCCCCGGACTAGCGCCGCCGGATACGCAGTATTTT
TRBD1	TRBV25-1	.	TRBJ1-2	CASARPDRGFYGYTF	TGTGCCAGCGCGCGTCCTGACAGGGGCTTCTATGGCTACACCTTC
.	TRBV5-1	few	TRBJ2-5	CASSLNQETQYF	TGCGCCAGCAGCTTAAACCAGGAGACCCAGTACTTC
.	TRBV30	.	TRBJ1-5	CAWSGGAGQPQHF	TGTGCCTGGAGTGGGGGGGCAGGTCAGCCCCAGCATTTT
.	TRBV5-6	.	TRBJ1-1	CASSRDGGSATEAFF	TGTGCCAGCAGCAGAGATGGTGGATCGGCCACTGAAGCTTTCTTT
.	TRBV6-6	.	TRBJ1-1	CASSRVGNTEAFF	TGTGCCAGCTCCCGTGTTGGGAACACTGAAGCTTTCTTT
.	TRBV5-1	.	TRBJ1-1	CASSLDRVTEAFF	TGCGCCAGCAGCTTGGACAGGGTTACTGAAGCTTTCTTT
.	TRBV7-6	.	TRBJ1-2	CASSLNRSAGVGFYGYTF	TGTGCCAGCAGCTTAAACCGATCTGCCGGGGTGGGTTTCTATGGCTACACCTTC
TRBD1	TRBV5-5	once	TRBJ2-1	CASSPGTARNEQFF	TGTGCCAGCAGCCCCGGGACAGCAAGAAATGAGCAGTTCTTC
.	TRBV29-1	.	TRBJ1-2	CSVEDGGYGYTF	TGCAGCGTTGAAGATGGAGGATATGGCTACACCTTC
.	TRBV9	few	TRBJ2-3	CASSVGLGTPTRDTQYF	TGTGCCAGCAGCGTAGGTCTAGGGACACCTACGCGAGATACGCAGTATTTT
.	TRBV10-2	.	TRBJ2-6	CASNTGPRPSGANVLTF	TGCGCCAGCAATACAGGGCCGCGCCCCTCTGGGGCCAACGTCCTGACTTTC
TRBD1	TRBV19	.	TRBJ2-7	CASRTTGGRYEQYF	TGTGCCAGTCGGACAACAGGGGGCCGCTACGAACAGTACTTC
.	TRBV7-3	few	TRBJ1-1	CASSAQGNTEAFF	TGTGCCAGCAGCGCACAGGGGAACACTGAAGCTTTCTTT